This T cell receptor (beta chain) was identified during a study of shared clonotypes between healthy human individuals. On the study more broadly: The donor group consisted of a couple of women and a few men, aged 18 to 49.

To note about this clone: Its antigen is unknown.

The assay was immunoSEQ multiplex PCR, and TCRdb's table has in-frame clones only and misses some. The sample holds about 450,000 clones, approximately 79% seen once. CDR1 and CDR2 from the germline V gene are MNHNS and SASEGT. The CDR3 covers 18 residues. The J segment lost 4 bases and the V segment lost 2 bases, leaving 13 bases of the junction unmatched. Study findings and constraints: The sampled material consisted only of blood, and tissue repertoires are likely to differ. In having few donors, the study represented limited genetic and exposure-history diversity.

Roughly 90 million PBMCs served as the genomic DNA source for unsorted samples. This sequence joins TRBV6-1 and TRBJ1-2, with 10 bases fitting TRBD1. This clonotype was sampled from a woman aged 40 to 50 in good health. Some clones in this sample may be carry-over from other donors' samples. The material sequenced was PBMCs. The CDR3 bases are TGTGCCAGCAGTGAAAATTTCGAGACAGGGGGCTCCCTCTATGGCTACACCTTC. This sequence encodes CASSENFETGGSLYGYTF.